These T cell receptor beta chains were read from a single sample in a study of cytomegalovirus exposure and HLA in healthy donors. TCRdb keeps only in-frame clones here, not all; method: immunoSEQ multiplex PCR. The repertoire consists of about 43,000 clones, with about 60% occurring once and the leading ten covering 12%. Material for sequencing was PBMCs. These receptors were taken from a man aged 60 to 75 in good health and CMV-seropositive. Each CDR3 is given with its conserved first and last residue. The D gene is left open where the match is weak. Part of the rows lack a size; the others show once, few, many or a class for expanded clones.

DNA,CDR3,D,size,J,V
TGTGCCAGCAGTTTAGGGACTAGCGGGAGCCTGGCAGATACGCAGTATTTT,CASSLGTSGSLADTQYF,TRBD2,-,TRBJ2-3,TRBV27
TGTGCCAGCTCACCAGGGACAGGGGTGACGACCCAGTACTTC,CASSPGTGVTTQYF,TRBD1,-,TRBJ2-5,TRBV18
TGTGCCAGCAGCACCCTCTTAGGGGAGGTCAATAATGAGCAGTTCTTC,CASSTLLGEVNNEQFF,-,once,TRBJ2-1,TRBV11-2
TGCGCCAGCAGCCAAGTGCTGGGACAGGGGGCAGGAGAGCAGTTCTTC,CASSQVLGQGAGEQFF,TRBD1,-,TRBJ2-1,TRBV4-3
TGTGCCAGCAGTGAACCCCGGGAGACCCAGTACTTC,CASSEPRETQYF,-,-,TRBJ2-5,TRBV2
TGTGCCATCAGTGAGCGGGATGTGGAGTCGCAGTTCTTC,CAISERDVESQFF,-,few,TRBJ2-1,TRBV10-3
TGTGCCAGCTCCCCGGGGGTAGCGCGGGAGACCCAGTACTTC,CASSPGVARETQYF,-,few,TRBJ2-5,TRBV28
TGTGCCAGCAGTCAGGGTAGTACAGATACGCAGTATTTT,CASSQGSTDTQYF,-,-,TRBJ2-3,TRBV6-5
TGTGCCAGCAGTGTTACCAGAAATGAAAAACTGTTTTTT,CASSVTRNEKLFF,-,few,TRBJ1-4,TRBV7-8
TGCGCCAGCAGCTTGGGTATGTTGGGTACTAACAATGAGCAGTTCTTC,CASSLGMLGTNNEQFF,-,-,TRBJ2-1,TRBV5-1
TGTGCCACCAGCTTACTAGCGGGAGGTGGTTCGAATGAGCAGTTCTTC,CATSLLAGGGSNEQFF,TRBD2,-,TRBJ2-1,TRBV15
TGTGCCAGCAGTTCCCTCTCCTACGAGCAGTACTTC,CASSSLSYEQYF,-,-,TRBJ2-7,TRBV27
TGTGCCAGCTCCCCGGGCCCTCAGGGAGGCAATGAGCAGTTCTTC,CASSPGPQGGNEQFF,-,few,TRBJ2-1,TRBV18
TGCGCCAGCAGCTTGCGAATAGCGGACACAGATACGCAGTATTTT,CASSLRIADTDTQYF,-,few,TRBJ2-3,TRBV5-1
TGTGCCAGCAGCTTCTTTGTCAACCCCACAATAAACTACAATGAGCAGTTCTTC,CASSFFVNPTINYNEQFF,-,few,TRBJ2-1,TRBV11-2
TGTGCCACCGAGAATAGCGGGGGGGGATACGAGCAGTACTTC,CATENSGGGYEQYF,TRBD2,-,TRBJ2-7,TRBV6-1
TGTGCCAGCAGCTCGGGACAGGGGAGCAATGAGCAGTTCTTC,CASSSGQGSNEQFF,TRBD1,-,TRBJ2-1,TRBV11-3
TGCAGCGTTGAAGATGGGGACAACTACGAGCAGTACTTC,CSVEDGDNYEQYF,-,-,TRBJ2-7,TRBV29-1
TGCGCCAGCAGCCAAGATAGAAGCGGGAGTGGCTATGAGCAGTTCTTC,CASSQDRSGSGYEQFF,TRBD2,-,TRBJ2-1,TRBV4-3
TGTGCCAGCAGTTACTCAACAGGGCATGATGGCTACACCTTC,CASSYSTGHDGYTF,-,-,TRBJ1-2,TRBV6-5
TGTGCCAGCTCAATTACCGGGACTAGCGGGAGGAGTCGCGACGAGCAGTACTTC,CASSITGTSGRSRDEQYF,TRBD2,-,TRBJ2-7,TRBV18
TGTGCCAGCAGTGCTTCACAGGGGATCAACACCGGGGAGCTGTTTTTT,CASSASQGINTGELFF,TRBD1,-,TRBJ2-2,TRBV27
TGTGCCTTCTCCTCCTATAGCAATGAGCAGTTCTTC,CAFSSYSNEQFF,-,once,TRBJ2-1,TRBV30
TGCGCCAGCAGCTTGTTTTCTAGCGGGGGAACCTCCTACGAGCAGTACTTC,CASSLFSSGGTSYEQYF,TRBD2,-,TRBJ2-7,TRBV5-1